This TCR beta chain was observed in a study of identical twins. The study's findings and limits: Zero-insertion results could be subject to partial confounding by invariant MAIT and iNKT cells. Compared with unrelated sharing, twin-shared out-of-frame alpha sequences had more low-probability sequences.

TCRdb re-derived calls from the 5' RACE reads in MiXCR, one entry per CDR3 protein. The sample includes about 280,000 distinct CDR3 sequences, more than 6.5% of them seen just once. The table lists this clonotype with many counts. Its target is not known. Germline V lookup: CDR1 LGHDT, CDR2 YNNKEL (reference sequence). This CDR3 spans 14 amino acids. V lost 0 bases and J 4 bases, leaving 9 bases between the germline ends. These data are also associated with another study on yellow fever vaccine responses in identical twins. Per that paper: Twin vaccine T cell responses reportedly seemed partly convergent, partly personalized.

Specimen: memory (CD45RO+) T cells sorted from blood. This sequence originates from a woman aged 18-29 years in good health. The V gene is TRBV3-1, the J gene TRBJ1-2; D ambiguous. The CDR3 region has the DNA TGTGCCAGCAGCCAAGATGCCGGAACCTATGGCTACACCTTC. It yields the protein CASSQDAGTYGYTF.